The 15 T cell receptor beta chains listed next were all sequenced from one sample in a study of blood T cell repertoires in COVID-19. Some clones are missing from TCRdb's copy, which holds only in-frame ones; the method was immunoSEQ multiplex PCR. The data contain 150,000 to 180,000 clones, approximately 85% of them singletons. The sample taken for sequencing was peripheral blood. These receptors came from a man in his sixties with COVID-19, enrolled during active disease.

This clone was seen only once. V usage is TRBV27 and J usage is TRBJ2-2, with D unresolved. There are 17 residues in the CDR3. Germline V gene sequence: CDR1 MNHEY, CDR2 SMNVEV (reference sequence). V shed 0 bases and J shed 1 base, with 12 bases lying between them. The CDR3 DNA follows: TGTGCCAGCAGTTTATCTTTCCGACGACTGAACACCGGGGAGCTGTTTTTT. As protein: CASSLSFRRLNTGELFF.

This clone showed up just once. The chain's CDR3 is CSAPGNYGYTF. CDR3 sequence (DNA): TGCAGTGCCCCAGGCAACTATGGCTACACCTTC. The genes are TRBV20-1 and TRBJ1-2; no clear D gene. The CDR3 runs to 11 residues. CDR1 and CDR2 from the germline V gene are DFQATT and SNEGSKA (reference sequence). Trimming pared 6 bases from V and 2 bases from J, leaving 7 bases between.

V usage is TRBV18 and J usage is TRBJ2-1; 8 nucleotides align to TRBD1. CDR1 and CDR2 from the germline V gene are KGHSH and LQKENI. Germline trimming cut 5 bases from V and 3 bases from J; bases unmatched to any gene: 9. This CDR3 is built from 16 residues. The DNA for the CDR3 is TGTGCCAGCTCAACCACGGGACAGGTAAACTACAATGAGCAGTTCTTC. Translated, it gives CASSTTGQVNYNEQFF.

The chain joins TRBV6-1 to TRBJ1-4; possible D gene TRBD1, 5 bases. This CDR3 has 15 amino acids. V lost 1 base and J lost 0, with 6 bases in between. From germline, CDR1 is MNHNS and CDR2 SASEGT. The CDR3 loop is CASSEGGATNEKLFF. DNA of the CDR3: TGTGCCAGCAGTGAAGGGGGGGCAACTAATGAAAAACTGTTTTTT.

The chain is built from TRBV24-1 and TRBJ2-1, with a weak D call TRBD1 (6 bases). Looked up from germline, CDR1 is KGHDR and CDR2 is SFDVKD. The CDR3 covers 15 residues. V lost 6 bases, J lost 7 bases, and 18 bases lay in between. The CDR3 reads CATSLPQGGENEQFF. The CDR3 DNA reads TGTGCCACCAGTCTCCCACAGGGTGGCGAAAATGAGCAGTTCTTC.

The table lists this clone with a few counts. The chain joins TRBV19 to TRBJ2-2, with TRBD1 matching 8 bases. The CDR3 runs to 14 residues. The V segment lost 5 bases and the J segment 6 bases; nucleotides outside the gene matches: 5. The germline CDR1 and CDR2 sequences are LNHDA and SQIVND (reference sequence). The DNA for the CDR3 is TGTGCCAGTAGTGGCCGACAGGGGCCCGGGGAGCTGTTTTTT. Protein: CASSGRQGPGELFF.

The chain carries TRBV7-9 and TRBJ1-4; D is undetermined. Germline-derived CDR1 and CDR2 are SEHNR and FQNEAQ (reference sequence). The germline V and J ends were trimmed by 5 bases and 7 bases, with 17 bases remaining between them. This CDR3 contains 15 residues. CDR3 bases: TGTGCCAGCAGCCTCGTAGAGAGCGCGGGTGAAAAACTGTTTTTT. Translated: CASSLVESAGEKLFF.

The chain is built from TRBV5-1 and TRBJ1-4; no clear D gene. The CDR3 spans 16 residues. Trimming stripped 0 bases from V and 4 bases from J, with 13 bases between. Germline CDR1 reads SGHRS; CDR2 reads YFSETQ. DNA of the CDR3: TGCGCCAGCAGCTTGGCCGGAGAGGGTATTAATGAAAAACTGTTTTTT. As protein: CASSLAGEGINEKLFF.

The chain employs TRBV5-5 and TRBJ1-4, with D possibly being TRBD1 (6 bases). The CDR3 is 15 residues long. V lost 3 bases, J lost 8 bases, and 17 bases lay in between. Germline V gives CDR1 SGHKS, CDR2 YYEKEE (reference sequence). The CDR3 spells CASSSRSGVEEKLFF. The CDR3 region has the DNA TGTGCCAGCAGCTCCAGGTCAGGGGTCGAAGAAAAACTGTTTTTT.

This chain joins TRBV6-6 and TRBJ1-1; perhaps TRBD1 as D (6 bases). V was shortened by 6 bases and J by 3 bases, with 11 bases between the two germline ends. The CDR3 length is 13 residues. Germline V CDR1 and CDR2: MNHNY, SVGAGI (reference sequence). In DNA, the CDR3 is TGTGCCAGCAGAGATCAGGGGCACACTGAAGCTTTCTTT. Translation gives CASRDQGHTEAFF.

This clone was picked up one time. V usage is TRBV14 and J usage is TRBJ2-7, with a weak D call TRBD2 (5 bases). This CDR3 comprises 15 residues. The V and J ends lost 4 bases and 3 bases respectively, with 16 bases between them. Looked up from germline, CDR1 is SGHDN and CDR2 is FVKESK. CDR3 protein: CASSLRPASSYEQYF. The CDR3, as DNA: TGTGCCAGCAGCCTTCGTCCAGCTAGCAGCTACGAGCAGTACTTC.

This clone was observed a single time. V gene TRBV6-5 combines with J gene TRBJ1-3; D is uncertain. Deletions cut 10 bases from V and 0 bases from J, with 13 bases between. Germline CDR1 reads MNHEY; CDR2 reads SVGAGI. The CDR3 is made up of 14 amino acids. Written as DNA, the CDR3 is TGTGCCACTCGAGGCCACCTCTCTGGAAACACCATATATTTT. Its protein product is CATRGHLSGNTIYF.

The CDR3 reads CASSVSASGRETQYF. The CDR3 nucleotides read TGTGCCAGCAGTGTTAGTGCTAGCGGCAGGGAGACCCAGTACTTC. J is TRBJ2-5 and V is TRBV25-1, with TRBD2 matching 7 bases. This CDR3 has 15 residues. Trimming cost V 4 bases and J 5 bases; bases outside gene matches: 10. CDR1 is MGHDK and CDR2 is SYGVNS in the germline V gene.

The rearrangement joins TRBV4-3 to TRBJ1-2, with a tentative D call TRBD1 (5 bases). Per the germline V gene, CDR1 is LGHNA and CDR2 is YSLEER. This CDR3 has 15 amino acids. Trimming pared 4 bases from V and 2 bases from J, leaving 14 bases between. The CDR3 region has the DNA TGCGCCAGCAGCCGGGCAGCTGGGGCAAACTATGGCTACACCTTC. Translated: CASSRAAGANYGYTF.

The chain links TRBV4-2 to TRBJ2-1; D unresolved. CDR3 length: 16 amino acids. Germline CDR1 reads LGHNA; CDR2 reads YNFKEQ. With 2 bases removed from V and 6 bases from J, the gap between germline ends came to 17 bases. For the CDR3, the DNA is TGTGCCAGCAGCCAACTTTCGGGTTTTGGTCGCAATGAGCAGTTCTTC. Residues: CASSQLSGFGRNEQFF.